This T cell receptor (beta chain) was profiled in a study of cytomegalovirus exposure and HLA in healthy donors. Whole-study results and caveats: Published work reported that the classifier diagnosed cytomegalovirus status with high specificity and sensitivity.

As to this clone: Its antigen is still unknown.

V was trimmed by 5 bases and J by 0 bases, leaving 14 bases between them. Germline V lookup: CDR1 SQVTM, CDR2 ANQGSEA. The CDR3 loop spans 15 amino acids. Primers: 60 Vbeta forward and 13 Jbeta reverse. Repertoires were generated with immunoSEQ multiplex PCR, while TCRdb's copy carries only in-frame clones and drops some. The sample carries 210,000 or so clones, 76% recorded once. This TCR was recovered from a man aged 18 to 29 in good health and CMV-seronegative. The J gene is TRBJ1-3, the V gene TRBV29-1; D remains unclear. The material sequenced was PBMCs. The CDR3 DNA reads TGCAGCGTTCGTGTCAGGCAGAGCTCTGGAAACACCATATATTTT. This codes for CSVRVRQSSGNTIYF. Supplemented by reference TRBV29-1 and TRBJ1-3, the full variable domain reads SAVISQKPSRDICQRGTSLTIQCQVDSQVTMMFWYRQQPGQSLTLIATANQGSEATYESGFVIDKFPISRPNLTFSTLTVSNMSPEDSSIYLCSVRVRQSSGNTIYFGEGSWLTVV.